Listed below are T cell receptor beta chains from one sample, sequenced in a study of cytomegalovirus exposure and HLA in healthy donors. Measured with immunoSEQ multiplex PCR; TCRdb has only the in-frame clones, and not every one. The data hold 150,000 to 200,000 clones, with 60% to 75% observed a single time. The specimen sequenced was PBMCs. Receptor source: a woman in her 50s in good health and CMV-seropositive. Both conserved end residues are part of each CDR3. The D gene is left open where the match is weak. Part of the rows lack a size; the others show once, few, many or a class for expanded clones.

few,TRBJ2-7,.,TRBV5-1,TGCGCCAGCAGCCAAAACTCCTACGAGCAGTACTTC,CASSQNSYEQYF
.,TRBJ1-6,.,TRBV11-2,TGTGCCAGCAACTTGGGGGGGTCCTATAATTCACCCCTCCACTTT,CASNLGGSYNSPLHF
.,TRBJ2-7,.,TRBV6-5,TGTGCCAGCAGTCACCGAGGTATCTCCTACGAGCAGTACTTC,CASSHRGISYEQYF
.,TRBJ1-4,TRBD1,TRBV5-4,TGTGCCAGCAGCCTAGGGACAGATGGTATCTCTGAAAAACTGTTTTTT,CASSLGTDGISEKLFF
few,TRBJ2-7,TRBD1,TRBV5-6,TGTGCCAGCAGCAGCGTGCGCACCGGGACAGGGTCCCACGAGCAGTACTTC,CASSSVRTGTGSHEQYF
.,TRBJ1-1,TRBD1,TRBV2,TGTGCCAGCACGCGCGACAGGGACACTGAAGCTTTCTTT,CASTRDRDTEAFF
.,TRBJ1-2,.,TRBV11-1,TGTGCCAGCAGCTTTTCAGGGAAGCGTGGCTACACCTTC,CASSFSGKRGYTF
.,TRBJ1-6,TRBD1,TRBV5-6,TGTGCCAGCAGCTTGAGGGGGCTTAATTCACCCCTCCACTTT,CASSLRGLNSPLHF
.,TRBJ1-1,.,TRBV4-1,TGCGCCAGCAGCCAAGACCGTTACTCGTGGGAGGAAGCTTTCTTC,CASSQDRYSWEEAFF
.,TRBJ2-2,TRBD2,TRBV4-2,TGTGCCAGCAGCCAAGATCCGGCTAGCGGGGCCACTAACACCGGGGAGCTGTTTTTT,CASSQDPASGATNTGELFF
.,TRBJ2-3,TRBD2,TRBV2,TGTGCCAGCCGACTAGCGGGGCGCACAGATACGCAGTATTTT,CASRLAGRTDTQYF
.,TRBJ2-1,.,TRBV6-6,TGTGCCAGCAGTTACTCAACAGGGAGCAATGAGCAGTTCTTC,CASSYSTGSNEQFF
.,TRBJ2-3,.,TRBV18,TGTGCCAGCTCACTGCAGGGCATCGATACGCAGTATTTT,CASSLQGIDTQYF
once,TRBJ2-7,TRBD1,TRBV6-1,TGTGCCAGCATTTCCGGGACAGGATCCTCCTACGAGCAGTACTTC,CASISGTGSSYEQYF
few,TRBJ1-5,.,TRBV4-1,TGCGCCAGCAGCCTAGACGGAAGGAGGGAGAATCAGCCCCAGCATTTT,CASSLDGRRENQPQHF
.,TRBJ2-3,TRBD1,TRBV7-9,TGTGCCAGCAGCTTTGGACAGGGCCCAGATACGCAGTATTTT,CASSFGQGPDTQYF
.,TRBJ2-1,.,TRBV5-1,TGCGCCAGCAGCATTGACTACAAGAATGAGCAGTTCTTC,CASSIDYKNEQFF
.,TRBJ2-7,TRBD1,TRBV7-9,TGTGCCAGCAGTTTCCTTATGGGACAGGGGGCTGGCGAGCAGTACTTC,CASSFLMGQGAGEQYF
.,TRBJ1-3,.,TRBV15,TGTGCCACCAGCAGAGGGGGCAGCTCTGGAAACACCATATATTTT,CATSRGGSSGNTIYF
.,TRBJ1-2,.,TRBV5-6,TGTGCCAGCTTCCGAGGGGAGGACTATGGCTACACCTTC,CASFRGEDYGYTF
.,TRBJ2-5,.,TRBV5-6,TGTGCCAGCAGCTTGGAGGCCGCGACGGGGCAGTACTTC,CASSLEAATGQYF
.,TRBJ1-2,TRBD1,TRBV2,TGTGCCAGCTCTAAACAGGGGAACTATGGCTACACCTTC,CASSKQGNYGYTF
.,TRBJ2-1,TRBD2,TRBV4-2,TGTGCCAGCAGCCAGTCAGAAGCGGGGGGCTACAATGAGCAGTTCTTC,CASSQSEAGGYNEQFF
.,TRBJ2-2,.,TRBV5-4,TGTGCCAGCAGCTTACCTACCACCGGGGAGCTGTTTTTT,CASSLPTTGELFF
.,TRBJ2-3,.,TRBV7-9,TGTGCCAGCAGCCCTCGGGACCCCGGGGGTACAGATACGCAGTATTTT,CASSPRDPGGTDTQYF
.,TRBJ1-1,TRBD1,TRBV7-8,TGTGCCAGCAGCTTAGTAAGGACAGGAATGAACACTGAAGCTTTCTTT,CASSLVRTGMNTEAFF
.,TRBJ2-4,.,TRBV5-4,TGTGCCAGCAGCTTGCCCGGAGCCAAAAACATTCAGTACTTC,CASSLPGAKNIQYF
.,TRBJ2-4,.,TRBV7-2,TGTGCCAGCAGCTCCGAGGACAGAAGAGGGAACATTCAGTACTTC,CASSSEDRRGNIQYF
.,TRBJ1-6,.,TRBV5-1,TGCGCCAGCAGCTTGGATTTCCGCAGGCAAAGCTTTTCACCCCTCCACTTT,CASSLDFRRQSFSPLHF
.,TRBJ1-1,TRBD1,TRBV27,TGTGCCAGCAGCACGGACAGGTGGGGGACTGAAGCTTTCTTT,CASSTDRWGTEAFF
few,TRBJ1-2,.,TRBV7-9,TGTGCCAGCAGCCCCGGGGATGGGGGCCCTGGCTACACCTTC,CASSPGDGGPGYTF
.,TRBJ2-2,TRBD1,TRBV19,TGTGCCAGTAGTACCCTGACAGGGGCTCGTACCGGGGAGCTGTTTTTT,CASSTLTGARTGELFF
.,TRBJ1-2,.,TRBV5-1,TGCGCCAGCAGTCCAGGGTACTATGGCTACACCTTC,CASSPGYYGYTF
.,TRBJ2-5,.,TRBV5-1,TGCGCCAGCAGCCTCGGGACCCAAAAGGGGGTAGAGACCCAGTACTTC,CASSLGTQKGVETQYF
.,TRBJ1-2,.,TRBV11-3,TGTGCCAGCAGCTTAGGAGACAGACCTAGCTATGGCTACACCTTC,CASSLGDRPSYGYTF
.,TRBJ2-5,TRBD1,TRBV10-2,TGCGCCAGCAGTGAGGCCAGGGGGGAGACCCAGTACTTC,CASSEARGETQYF
.,TRBJ1-1,.,TRBV2,TGTGCCAGCAGTCCGGACAGAGCGAACACTGAAGCTTTCTTT,CASSPDRANTEAFF
.,TRBJ2-7,TRBD1,TRBV2,TGTGCCAGCTCCGGGACAGGGTACGAGCAGTACTTC,CASSGTGYEQYF
.,TRBJ2-5,TRBD2,TRBV5-4,TGTGCCAGCAGGGACGGGGGGGGAGAGACCCAGTACTTC,CASRDGGGETQYF
.,TRBJ2-5,.,TRBV6-4,TGTGCCAGGGGGCACACGGACAAAGAGACCCAGTACTTC,CARGHTDKETQYF
.,TRBJ1-1,.,TRBV18,TGTGCCAGCTCACCAGGGGCCCCGAACACTGAAGCTTTCTTT,CASSPGAPNTEAFF
.,TRBJ1-6,TRBD1,TRBV7-2,TGTGCCAGCAGCTTAGCTACGGGACAGACCTATTCACCCCTCCACTTT,CASSLATGQTYSPLHF
once,TRBJ1-6,.,TRBV2,TGTGCCAGCAGTCCTGTTGTCGCACCCCTCCACTTT,CASSPVVAPLHF
.,TRBJ2-3,.,TRBV2,TGTGCCAGCAGTGAAGGGCCAGATACGCAGTATTTT,CASSEGPDTQYF
.,TRBJ2-2,.,TRBV10-3,TGTGCCATCAGTGACGGAGGCCGAAACACCGGGGAGCTGTTTTTT,CAISDGGRNTGELFF
.,TRBJ2-2,TRBD1,TRBV7-6,TGTGCCAGCAGCTTGGGACAGGGGGCTCTACCGAAGCTGTTTTTT,CASSLGQGALPKLFF
.,TRBJ2-1,.,TRBV7-9,TGTGCCAGCAGCCCAAGTGGGGGGACCTACAATGAGCAGTTCTTC,CASSPSGGTYNEQFF
.,TRBJ2-1,TRBD2,TRBV10-3,TGTGCCACCACCGGCCCGCCTGGGACTAGCGGGGGAGAGAGTGAGCAGTTCTTC,CATTGPPGTSGGESEQFF
once,TRBJ1-2,TRBD1,TRBV11-2,TGTGCCAGCAGCATTAACAGGGGTGGCTACACCTTC,CASSINRGGYTF
.,TRBJ1-5,.,TRBV4-1,TGCGCCAGCAGCCAAGCACTCTCAACAGGTAACAATCAGCCCCAGCATTTT,CASSQALSTGNNQPQHF
.,TRBJ1-1,.,TRBV2,TGTGCCAGCACTGATAATGGGGGGTACACTGAAGCTTTCTTT,CASTDNGGYTEAFF
.,TRBJ2-2,TRBD1,TRBV18,TGTGCCAGCTCACCCGCGACAGGGTCCTCCGGGGAGCTGTTTTTT,CASSPATGSSGELFF
.,TRBJ1-5,TRBD1,TRBV7-8,TGTGCCAGCAGCGGCCAGGGGGCTGTTGGGAGCAATCAGCCCCAGCATTTT,CASSGQGAVGSNQPQHF
.,TRBJ2-7,.,TRBV7-8,TGTGCCAGCAGCTCGGACCGGGACTTTAGCTCATACGAGCAGTACTTC,CASSSDRDFSSYEQYF
.,TRBJ2-1,.,TRBV6-6,TGTGCCAGCAGTTACTCGGGGAGCGGGGAGCAGTTCTTC,CASSYSGSGEQFF
.,TRBJ1-2,TRBD1,TRBV9,TGTGCCAGCAGCGTAGTGGGGGACAGTGGCTATGGCTACACCTTC,CASSVVGDSGYGYTF
few,TRBJ1-4,TRBD1,TRBV4-1,TGCGCCAGCAGCCAGCCCAGGGGGAATGAAAAACTGTTTTTT,CASSQPRGNEKLFF
.,TRBJ2-1,TRBD2,TRBV9,TGTGCCAGCAGCCCACATCCGGGACTAGCGACCGATGAGCAGTTCTTC,CASSPHPGLATDEQFF
.,TRBJ1-3,.,TRBV5-6,TGTGCCAGCAGCTTACATCCAGGGAAAAGGATTGAGGGAAACACCATATATTTT,CASSLHPGKRIEGNTIYF
.,TRBJ2-3,.,TRBV7-2,TGTGCCAGCAGCTTCCAGACTAGACCAGATACGCAGTATTTT,CASSFQTRPDTQYF